This entry lists 30 T cell receptor beta chains sequenced from one sample in a study of blood T cell repertoires in COVID-19. Only in-frame clones appear in the TCRdb table, and some are missing; sequencing was by immunoSEQ multiplex PCR. This sample has 120,000 or so clones, with around nine tenths found just once. The material sequenced was peripheral blood. Receptor source: an elderly woman with acute or convalescent COVID-19.

J is TRBJ1-1 and V is TRBV5-4, with unresolved D. This CDR3 has 12 amino acids. The V end lost 1 base, the J end lost 6 bases, and 7 bases lay between the germline ends. The germline V gene encodes CDR1 SGHNT and CDR2 YYREEE (reference sequence). The CDR3 loop is CASSLLSAEAFF. The CDR3 nucleotides are TGTGCCAGCAGCTTGCTTAGCGCTGAAGCTTTCTTT.

The chain carries TRBV9 and TRBJ1-6, with D tentatively TRBD1 (6 bases). From germline, CDR1 is SGDLS and CDR2 YYNGEE. The V end was cut by 4 bases, the J end by 2 bases, with 10 bases between. The CDR3 runs to 15 residues. CDR3 DNA sequence: TGTGCCAGCAGCCCTCGGGACACCTATAATTCACCCCTCCACTTT. Translating gives CASSPRDTYNSPLHF.

The rearrangement uses TRBV7-6 and TRBJ2-3, with a possible D match to TRBD2 (5 bases). CDR1 and CDR2 (germline): SGHVS, FNYEAQ. The CDR3 loop spans 17 amino acids. V was cut by 6 bases and J by 5 bases, with 24 bases left in between. The CDR3 bases are TGTGCCAGCAGTTTTCGTAGCAGCGGCCAGCCGGGAGATACGCAGTATTTT. Protein product: CASSFRSSGQPGDTQYF.

The count of this clone is one. The gene calls are TRBV5-4 and TRBJ2-5; the D gene is possibly TRBD2 (5 bases). Trimming cost V 0 bases and J 7 bases, with 10 bases left between them. Germline V gene data show CDR1 as SGHNT and CDR2 as YYREEE (reference sequence). This CDR3 contains 13 residues. In nucleotides, the CDR3 is TGTGCCAGCAGCTTGGAAGCGGCGGGGACCCAGTACTTC. This gives the protein CASSLEAAGTQYF.

For the CDR3, the DNA is TGTGCCAGCAGTTTGAAGGGGGCTAGCACAGATACGCAGTATTTT. It yields the protein CASSLKGASTDTQYF. J is TRBJ2-3 and V is TRBV27, with TRBD1 identical over 7 bases. Germline V gene data show CDR1 as MNHEY and CDR2 as SMNVEV (reference sequence). J gave up 0 bases and V 3 bases, and 3 bases lay outside the gene matches. There are 15 residues in the CDR3.

This clone was seen a few times. The J gene is TRBJ2-7, the V gene TRBV19, with 13 positions matching TRBD2. The J segment lost 2 bases and the V segment lost 5 bases, leaving 6 bases of the junction unmatched. The CDR3 runs 16 residues. Germline V CDR1 and CDR2: LNHDA, SQIVND (reference sequence). CDR3 region: CASSPGLAGVAYEQYF. The CDR3 region has the DNA TGTGCCAGTAGTCCCGGACTAGCGGGAGTAGCCTACGAGCAGTACTTC.

CDR3 sequence (DNA): TGTGCCAGCAGCTTAGGGGGGGGACTAGCACTTGAGCAGTTCTTC. Amino acids: CASSLGGGLALEQFF. The V call is TRBV11-3, the J call TRBJ2-1; 9 bases line up with TRBD2. V shed 1 base and J 9 bases; nucleotides not matched to a gene: 7. The CDR3 spans 15 residues. Germline CDR1 is SGHNT and CDR2 is YENEEA.

V is TRBV19 and J is TRBJ2-5, with D possibly being TRBD2 (6 bases). CDR1 is LNHDA and CDR2 is SQIVND in the germline V gene (reference sequence). The CDR3 is 15 amino acids. Trimming cost V 3 bases and J 3 bases, with 14 bases left between them. Written as DNA, the CDR3 is TGTGCCAGTAGTATGTGGGACTCCTGGGAAGAGACCCAGTACTTC. Amino acid sequence: CASSMWDSWEETQYF.

The chain uses TRBV5-1 and TRBJ2-7, with TRBD2 identical over 7 bases. CDR1 is SGHRS and CDR2 is YFSETQ in the germline V gene. The J segment lost 5 bases and the V segment lost 4 bases, leaving 18 bases of the junction unmatched. The CDR3 has 17 amino acids. The CDR3 spells CASSPSGGSGGEDEQYF. The CDR3 bases are TGCGCCAGCAGCCCCTCGGGGGGTAGCGGAGGGGAGGACGAGCAGTACTTC.

The chain has TRBV5-8 and TRBJ2-3, with 10 bases lining up with TRBD2. Germline CDR1 is SGHTS and CDR2 is YDEGEE. V shed 0 bases, J shed 10 bases, and the junction held 8 bases outside the gene matches. The CDR3 runs to 15 residues. As DNA, the CDR3 is TGTGCCAGCAGCTTGGGTCTAGCGGGAGTGGGTGCGCAGTATTTT. Its translation: CASSLGLAGVGAQYF.

The chain has TRBV28 and TRBJ1-1; D is unclear. V dropped 6 bases and J dropped 5 bases, with 13 bases sitting between them. Germline CDR1 reads MDHEN; CDR2 reads SYDVKM. The CDR3 totals 13 residues. CDR3 DNA sequence: TGTGCCAGCAGACGCGAATTCGGGACTGAAGCTTTCTTT. This codes for CASRREFGTEAFF. The variable domain in full, with the rest retrieved from reference TRBV28 and TRBJ1-1, is DVKVTQSSRYLVKRTGEKVFLECVQDMDHENMFWYRQDPGLGLRLIYFSYDVKMKEKGDIPEGYSVSREKKERFSLILESASTNQTSMYLCASRREFGTEAFFGQGTRLTVV.

A few counts support this clone. The V call is TRBV6-6, the J call TRBJ1-5; maybe TRBD1 (6 bases). CDR1 and CDR2 from the germline V gene are MNHNY and SVGAGI (reference sequence). The CDR3 length is 14 residues. With 5 bases removed from V and 10 bases from J, the gap between germline ends came to 18 bases. CDR3 sequence reads: CASSTGQIKGPQHF. The CDR3 DNA reads as TGTGCCAGCAGTACCGGACAGATTAAAGGACCCCAGCATTTT.

The V gene is TRBV5-6, the J gene TRBJ2-3, with 13 bases identical to TRBD2. CDR1 is SGHDT, CDR2 YYEEEE, per germline. The CDR3 length is 18 residues. The V segment lost 4 bases and the J segment 4 bases; nucleotides outside the gene matches: 12. This CDR3 is CASSRTSGGARISDTQYF. For the CDR3, the DNA is TGTGCCAGCAGCCGAACTAGCGGGGGGGCAAGAATTTCAGATACGCAGTATTTT.

The chain employs TRBV5-1 and TRBJ2-5, with D perhaps matching TRBD2 (5 bases). Germline loops: CDR1 SGHRS, CDR2 YFSETQ. The CDR3 extends over 13 amino acids. Trimming pared 4 bases from V and 5 bases from J, leaving 12 bases between. The CDR3 is CASSARTGETQYF. The CDR3 DNA sequence: TGCGCCAGCAGCGCCCGGACTGGGGAGACCCAGTACTTC.

The CDR3 nucleotides are TGTGCCAGCAGCTGGGGACAGGGGGTTTCGAATGGCTACACCTTC. Translation gives CASSWGQGVSNGYTF. This rearrangement joins TRBV5-6 to TRBJ1-2; TRBD1 matches 11 bases. The CDR3 runs 15 residues. The germline CDR1 and CDR2 sequences are SGHDT and YYEEEE. V trimming: 3 bases; J trimming: 6 bases; junction bases outside the gene matches: 7.

The rearrangement uses TRBV5-6 and TRBJ1-4, with D possibly being TRBD1 (5 bases). CDR3 length: 13 residues. V lost 1 base and J lost 10, with 11 bases in between. Germline V gene sequence: CDR1 SGHDT, CDR2 YYEEEE. CDR3 protein: CASSLPGRAKLFF. CDR3 bases: TGTGCCAGCAGCTTGCCAGGGAGGGCAAAACTGTTTTTT.

V and J are TRBV7-9 and TRBJ2-3, with 7 nucleotides matching TRBD1. CDR1 SEHNR and CDR2 FQNEAQ come from the germline V gene (reference sequence). CDR3 length: 12 residues. The ends lost 8 bases at V and 3 bases at J; junction bases unmatched: 2. CDR3 region: CASDRETDTQYF. The CDR3 region has the DNA TGTGCCAGCGACAGGGAGACAGATACGCAGTATTTT.

The chain joins TRBV6-6 to TRBJ1-1; TRBD1 matches 12 bases. After removal of 6 bases from V and 10 bases from J, the junction contained 9 bases not matched to a gene. This CDR3 spans 14 amino acids. Per germline, CDR1 MNHNY and CDR2 SVGAGI (reference sequence). CDR3 DNA: TGTGCCAGCAGCCGGGGACAGGGGGCGAGTCGAGCTTTCTTT. This codes for CASSRGQGASRAFF.

J is TRBJ2-2 and V is TRBV9, with 12 positions matching TRBD2. Germline lookup yields CDR1 SGDLS and CDR2 YYNGEE. The CDR3 consists of 18 residues. The V and J ends lost 0 bases and 4 bases, in that order; junction bases with no gene match: 7. In DNA form, the CDR3 reads TGTGCCAGCAGCGTAGGTGCTCTAGCGGGAGGGCTCACCGGGGAGCTGTTTTTT. Translating gives CASSVGALAGGLTGELFF.

The rearrangement uses TRBV19 and TRBJ2-5; 7 bases align to TRBD1. V shed 7 bases, J shed 1 base, and the junction held 9 bases outside the gene matches. Per the germline V gene, CDR1 is LNHDA and CDR2 is SQIVND (reference sequence). This CDR3 has 15 amino acids. The CDR3 region has the DNA TGTGCCAGTACCGCCGGAAGGGGGCCCCAAGAGACCCAGTACTTC. It specifies CASTAGRGPQETQYF.

The chain joins TRBV5-8 to TRBJ2-3; 8 positions agree with TRBD1. The germline V gene encodes CDR1 SGHTS and CDR2 YDEGEE. The CDR3 is 15 amino acids. The trim removed 3 bases at V and 4 bases at J, leaving 7 bases unmatched. CDR3 coding DNA: TGTGCCAGCAGCTACCGGACAGGGAGGCCAGATACGCAGTATTTT. It is translated as CASSYRTGRPDTQYF.

CDR3 residues: CASSPGTAETQYF. The CDR3 coding sequence is TGTGCCAGCAGCCCCGGGACTGCGGAGACCCAGTACTTC. The chain is built from TRBV5-4 and TRBJ2-5; D perhaps matches TRBD2 (6 bases). Germline V lookup: CDR1 SGHNT, CDR2 YYREEE (reference sequence). This CDR3 spans 13 amino acids. The germline V and J ends were trimmed by 4 bases and 5 bases, with 12 bases remaining between them.

This clone was found once. The chain joins TRBV6-6 to TRBJ1-2, with TRBD1 matching over 11 bases. The V and J ends lost 8 bases and 1 base, in that order; junction bases with no gene match: 9. The germline V gene has CDR1 MNHNY and CDR2 SVGAGI (reference sequence). This CDR3 has 16 amino acids. CDR3 bases: TGTGCCAGCTTACACGGGACAGGGGGGATTAACTATGGCTACACCTTC. As protein: CASLHGTGGINYGYTF.

This clone was seen a handful of times. The rearrangement links TRBV7-9 to TRBJ1-2; no definite D call. Germline V CDR1 and CDR2: SEHNR, FQNEAQ (reference sequence). V lost 5 bases and J lost 7, with 11 bases in between. The CDR3 contains 12 residues. In nucleotides, the CDR3 is TGTGCCAGCAGCACGCAGACTTTTGGCTACACCTTC. Its protein is CASSTQTFGYTF.

The chain joins TRBV18 to TRBJ2-6, with D possibly matching TRBD2 (5 bases). Looked up from germline, CDR1 is KGHSH and CDR2 is LQKENI. Trimming left V 5 bases short and J 8 bases short, with 19 bases between. The CDR3 is 16 residues long. The CDR3 here is CASSSDLGPRTNVLTF. The CDR3 bases are TGTGCCAGCTCATCGGACTTAGGGCCCCGGACCAACGTCCTGACTTTC.

The chain couples TRBV19 to TRBJ2-3; 8 bases are a match to TRBD1. V shed 9 bases, J shed 2 bases, and the junction held 4 bases outside the gene matches. CDR1 is LNHDA and CDR2 is SQIVND in the germline V gene (reference sequence). The CDR3 is 13 amino acids. DNA for the CDR3: TGTGCCAGCGGACAGGGAAACACAGATACGCAGTATTTT. Residues: CASGQGNTDTQYF. Supplemented by reference TRBV19 and TRBJ2-3, the full variable domain reads DGGITQSPKYLFRKEGQNVTLSCEQNLNHDAMYWYRQDPGQGLRLIYYSQIVNDFQKGDIAEGYSVSREKKESFPLTVTSAQKNPTAFYLCASGQGNTDTQYFGPGTRLTVL.

The V and J genes are TRBV29-1 and TRBJ1-2; D is unresolved. The germline V gene encodes CDR1 SQVTM and CDR2 ANQGSEA. The CDR3 is 13 residues long. Trimming cost V 4 bases and J 6 bases, with 15 bases left between them. The CDR3 reads CSVGEPMLHGYTF. CDR3 nucleotides: TGCAGCGTTGGAGAGCCTATGCTGCATGGCTACACCTTC.

The rearrangement joins TRBV3-1 (or the pseudogene TRBV3-2) to TRBJ1-1; 11 bases are shared with TRBD1. The V gene end was trimmed by 5 bases and the J gene end by 1 base; junction bases not matched to a gene: 6. Germline CDR1 and CDR2: LGHDT and YNNKEL (reference sequence). The CDR3 is 16 amino acids. CDR3 DNA: TGTGCCAGCAGCGGCCGGGACAGGGGGTCGAACACTGAAGCTTTCTTT. It translates to CASSGRDRGSNTEAFF.

V and J are TRBV19 and TRBJ1-1, with D possibly being TRBD1 (6 bases). Germline V CDR1 and CDR2: LNHDA, SQIVND (reference sequence). The CDR3 runs 15 residues. V dropped 6 bases and J dropped 3 bases, with 17 bases sitting between them. Here the CDR3 DNA reads TGTGCCAGTAGGAGAGGGGGGGGCGTGGACACTGAAGCTTTCTTT. This encodes CASRRGGGVDTEAFF. The full variable domain, with the rest looked up from reference TRBV19 and TRBJ1-1, is DGGITQSPKYLFRKEGQNVTLSCEQNLNHDAMYWYRQDPGQGLRLIYYSQIVNDFQKGDIAEGYSVSREKKESFPLTVTSAQKNPTAFYLCASRRGGGVDTEAFFGQGTRLTVV.

The V gene is TRBV5-1, the J gene TRBJ1-3; D is unclear. Germline V gene lookup returns CDR1 SGHRS and CDR2 YFSETQ. V was trimmed by 4 bases and J by 4 bases, leaving 12 bases between them. This CDR3 has 14 amino acids. CDR3 sequence reads: CASSPEASGNTIYF. The CDR3, as DNA: TGCGCCAGCAGCCCGGAGGCCAGCGGAAACACCATATATTTT.